These T cell receptor beta chains were read from a single sample in a study of OX40 agonist ivuxolimab in advanced cancers. Libraries were prepared by immunoSEQ multiplex PCR; TCRdb keeps only in-frame clonotypes and omits some of them. The sample carries about 38,000 clones, about three quarters recorded once. The source material was CD4+ or CD8+ T cells sorted from blood, sampled in a trial of the OX40 agonist ivuxolimab. All receptors derive from an adult with an advanced solid tumor such as melanoma, head and neck, liver or kidney cancer. CDR3s include the opening cysteine and the closing phenylalanine or tryptophan. Each record gives: J gene, D gene, clone size, V gene, CDR3 DNA, CDR3 protein. D genes are given only for firm matches. Rows may omit the clone size; those that give it use once, few, many or a size class.

>TRBJ2-5|TRBD2|-|TRBV7-9
TGTGCCAGCAGCCCTCGCGGGGGGAGGGGCCTCCAAGAGACCCAGTACTTC
CASSPRGGRGLQETQYF
>TRBJ2-1|-|-|TRBV28
TGTGCCAGCAGTTCCCCAGGTTCCTACAATGAGCAGTTCTTC
CASSSPGSYNEQFF
>TRBJ2-1|TRBD2|-|TRBV18
TGTGCCAGCTCACCACTTTCTAGCGGGAGCAATGAGCAGTTCTTC
CASSPLSSGSNEQFF
>TRBJ1-5|-|-|TRBV2
TGTGCCAGCAGTGAAAAGATGGCCGCTAATCAGCCCCAGCATTTT
CASSEKMAANQPQHF
>TRBJ1-1|-|-|TRBV5-5
TGTGCCAGCAGCTTGACAGGGCTCTCTGAAGCTTTCTTT
CASSLTGLSEAFF
>TRBJ1-1|-|-|TRBV11-3
TGTGCCAGCAGCTTAACCGTGGGGGGTGAAGCTTTCTTT
CASSLTVGGEAFF
>TRBJ2-3|TRBD1|-|TRBV5-1
TGCGCCAGCAGCGCCACACAGGGGGGAGATACGCAGTATTTT
CASSATQGGDTQYF
>TRBJ2-5|-|once|TRBV10-3
TGTGCCATCAGTGAGTCGTCGGAGACCCAGTACTTC
CAISESSETQYF
>TRBJ2-2|-|-|TRBV29-1
TGCAGCGTTCTTAACACCGGGGAGCTGTTTTTT
CSVLNTGELFF
>TRBJ2-2|-|-|TRBV6-6
TGTGCCACAGGGCGGGGACCGACTGAGGGGGAGCTGTTTTTT
CATGRGPTEGELFF
>TRBJ1-4|-|once|TRBV7-9
TGTGCCAGCAGCTTAGCGCTTAATGAAAAACTGTTTTTT
CASSLALNEKLFF
>TRBJ2-7|TRBD1|medium-sized|TRBV6-6
TGTGCCAGCAGAAAAGGGACAGGGGGTAACGAGCAGTACTTC
CASRKGTGGNEQYF
>TRBJ1-5|-|-|TRBV7-2
TGTGCCAGCAGCTTGGACGGACGCAATCAGCCCCAGCATTTT
CASSLDGRNQPQHF
>TRBJ2-7|-|-|TRBV5-1
TGCGCCAGCAGCGCAACGGGCGAAACCTACGAGCAGTACTTC
CASSATGETYEQYF
>TRBJ1-1|-|medium-sized|TRBV30
TGTGCCTGGAGTATACAGGGGAACACTGAAGCTTTCTTT
CAWSIQGNTEAFF
>TRBJ2-2|-|-|TRBV14
TGTGCCAGCAGCCAAGACTTAGGGACCGGGGAGCTGTTTTTT
CASSQDLGTGELFF
>TRBJ2-6|TRBD1|-|TRBV5-4
TGTGCCAGCAGCTGGCAGACAGGGCTCGGTGGGGCCAACGTCCTGACTTTC
CASSWQTGLGGANVLTF
>TRBJ1-1|-|-|TRBV6-1
TGTGCCAGCAGTGCACAGGAGCACACTGAAGCTTTCTTT
CASSAQEHTEAFF
>TRBJ2-2|TRBD2|-|TRBV7-3
TGTGCCAGCAGCTCTAATTACGGACTAGCTTCCGGGGAGCTGTTTTTT
CASSSNYGLASGELFF
>TRBJ1-1|-|-|TRBV29-1
TGCAGCGTTCTGGTCGGCACTGAAGCTTTCTTT
CSVLVGTEAFF
>TRBJ1-1|-|once|TRBV6-1
TGTGCCAGCAGTGAAGATCCGGGGAACACTGAAGCTTTCTTT
CASSEDPGNTEAFF
>TRBJ2-5|TRBD2|-|TRBV11-2
TGTGCCAGCAGCTGGCCTTCTAGCGGGAGCCCTCCGGGGACCCAGTACTTC
CASSWPSSGSPPGTQYF
>TRBJ1-1|-|-|TRBV9
TGTGCCAGCAGCGTAGTCCGGGGCAACGCTGAAGCTTTCTTT
CASSVVRGNAEAFF
>TRBJ1-1|-|-|TRBV19
TGTGCCAGTAGTACGCAGGGGAAGGACACTGAAGCTTTCTTT
CASSTQGKDTEAFF
>TRBJ2-2|-|-|TRBV5-1
TGCGCCAGCAGCTCCCCGGAGGCCAACACCGGGGAGCTGTTTTTT
CASSSPEANTGELFF
>TRBJ1-2|-|-|TRBV18
TGTGCCAGCTCACCCCAGACAGACTATGGCTACACCTTC
CASSPQTDYGYTF
>TRBJ1-1|-|-|TRBV7-2
TGTGCCAGCAGCTTAGCGTCATCAGCGAACACTGAAGCTTTCTTT
CASSLASSANTEAFF
>TRBJ2-1|TRBD2|-|TRBV7-2
TGTGCCAGCAGCCGTAAGATCGCTACTAGCGCCTCCTACAATGAGCAGTTCTTC
CASSRKIATSASYNEQFF
>TRBJ1-5|-|-|TRBV7-2
TGTGCCAGCAGCTTAGGCGGAAACGCGGGGCAGCCCCAGCATTTT
CASSLGGNAGQPQHF
>TRBJ2-7|-|-|TRBV6-1
TGTGCCAGCAGTGAAGCGCCAAACTACGAGCAGTACTTC
CASSEAPNYEQYF
>TRBJ2-7|-|once|TRBV6-5
TGTGCCAGCAGGGGGATACGCGGAGGATCCTACGAGCAGTACTTC
CASRGIRGGSYEQYF
>TRBJ2-7|TRBD1|-|TRBV6-5
TGTGCCAGCAGGCCGGGACAGGGAATCTACGAGCAGTACTTC
CASRPGQGIYEQYF
>TRBJ2-5|-|-|TRBV6-6
TGTGCCAGCACCATTACTAGAGGAACCCAAGAGACCCAGTACTTC
CASTITRGTQETQYF
>TRBJ2-3|TRBD2|-|TRBV19
TGTGCCAGTAGTGGTCGGACTAGCGTTGATACGCAGTATTTT
CASSGRTSVDTQYF
>TRBJ1-1|-|-|TRBV25-1
TGTGCCAGCAGTGACGCAGGGCGCACTGAAGCTTTCTTT
CASSDAGRTEAFF
>TRBJ2-3|-|-|TRBV18
TGTGCCAGCTCACCAAGGGGCACAGATACGCAGTATTTT
CASSPRGTDTQYF
>TRBJ2-5|TRBD1|-|TRBV5-3
TGTGCCAGAAGCTTGGCCAAGGAGAACAGGGGCAGGGAGACCCAGTACTTC
CARSLAKENRGRETQYF
>TRBJ1-3|-|medium-sized|TRBV18
TGTGCCAGCTCCCCTAACTTCTCTGGAAACACCATATATTTT
CASSPNFSGNTIYF
>TRBJ2-3|TRBD1|-|TRBV18
TGTGCCAGCTCTACAACAGGGGCCTCTAGCACAGATACGCAGTATTTT
CASSTTGASSTDTQYF
>TRBJ2-1|TRBD2|-|TRBV6-1
TGTGCCAGCAGCTTGGGGGGAGGGCCAAACTATGAGCAGTTCTTC
CASSLGGGPNYEQFF
>TRBJ2-3|-|-|TRBV25-1
TGTGCCAGCAGTAGCGCCAGCCAGAGCGGTCTGAGCACAGATACGCAGTATTTT
CASSSASQSGLSTDTQYF
>TRBJ2-3|TRBD2|-|TRBV5-4
TGTGCCAGCAGCTTGGGGGGGGGAACAGATACGCAGTATTTT
CASSLGGGTDTQYF
>TRBJ2-7|TRBD1|once|TRBV18
TGTGCCAGCTCACCGGGACAGCTCGAGCAGTACTTC
CASSPGQLEQYF
>TRBJ2-2|-|-|TRBV19
TGTGCCAGTAGCGTCGGGACTGACGGCGTCGGGGAGCTGTTTTTT
CASSVGTDGVGELFF
>TRBJ1-4|TRBD1|-|TRBV4-3
TGCGCCAGCAGCCAAGATGGGGCAGGGGGTAATGAAAAACTGTTTTTT
CASSQDGAGGNEKLFF
>TRBJ2-1|-|-|TRBV2
TGTGCCAGCAGTGAGTGGCAGAGCAATGAGCAGTTCTTC
CASSEWQSNEQFF
>TRBJ2-1|TRBD2|-|TRBV30
TGTGCCTGGACTCCTCTAGCGGGAGTTGAGCAGTTCTTC
CAWTPLAGVEQFF
>TRBJ1-1|TRBD1|-|TRBV6-5
TGTGCCAGCACCGAGGGACAGGGGAGCACTGAAGCTTTCTTT
CASTEGQGSTEAFF
>TRBJ1-3|-|-|TRBV10-1
TGCGCCAGCAGTGAGTCTGGAGGGTCTGGAAACACCATATATTTT
CASSESGGSGNTIYF
>TRBJ2-2|-|-|TRBV6-5
TGTGCCAGCAGTTACTTGGTCGGGGAGCTGTTTTTT
CASSYLVGELFF
>TRBJ1-2|-|-|TRBV4-3
TGCGCCAGCAGCCAAGAGGGGGGCGGCTATGGCTACACCTTC
CASSQEGGGYGYTF
>TRBJ2-7|-|few|TRBV2
TGTGCCTCCCGGGGCAGTACCTACGAGCAGTACTTC
CASRGSTYEQYF
>TRBJ1-1|-|few|TRBV4-3
TGCGCCAGCAGCCCAAACCTGAACACTGAAGCTTTCTTT
CASSPNLNTEAFF
>TRBJ2-3|-|-|TRBV9
TGTGCCAGCAGCGTAGAAACAAGGGGCAATACGCAGTATTTT
CASSVETRGNTQYF
>TRBJ2-1|TRBD2|once|TRBV5-6
TGTGCCAGCAGCTTGGGCGGGAGGCCCCCCAATGAGCAGTTCTTC
CASSLGGRPPNEQFF
>TRBJ2-7|-|-|TRBV19
TGTGCCAGTAGTAGCTACAGCGGCACCTACGAGCAGTACTTC
CASSSYSGTYEQYF
>TRBJ1-2|-|-|TRBV28
TGTGCCAGCACCTCCCCCAGGGACGATAACTATGGCTACACCTTC
CASTSPRDDNYGYTF
>TRBJ2-2|-|-|TRBV7-6
TGTGCCAGCAGCTTAGTGGGGGGCTTGGACACCGGGGAGCTGTTTTTT
CASSLVGGLDTGELFF
>TRBJ2-3|-|-|TRBV28
TGTGCCACCTGGACTCTAACCCGCACAGATACGCAGTATTTT
CATWTLTRTDTQYF